Following are 2 T cell receptor beta chains from one sample sequenced in a study of blood T cell repertoires in COVID-19. Method: immunoSEQ multiplex PCR; TCRdb's copy keeps in-frame clones and lacks some. This table holds roughly 30,000 clones, roughly 87% found once. The sequenced sample was peripheral blood. The receptor source for this set is a man at least 80 years old with acute or convalescent COVID-19.

V gene TRBV9 combines with J gene TRBJ2-6; D may be TRBD2 (5 bases). Germline CDR1 and CDR2: SGDLS and YYNGEE. The ends were cut back, 4 bases at V and 1 base at J, with 9 bases in the middle. The CDR3 is made up of 15 amino acids. The CDR3 region is CASSIWESGANVLTF. The CDR3 DNA reads TGTGCCAGCAGCATCTGGGAGTCTGGGGCCAACGTCCTGACTTTC. Full variable domain (outside the CDR3, taken from reference TRBV9 and TRBJ2-6): DSGVTQTPKHLITATGQRVTLRCSPRSGDLSVYWYQQSLDQGLQFLIQYYNGEERAKGNILERFSAQQFPDLHSELNLSSLELGDSALYFCASSIWESGANVLTFGAGSRLTVL.

The chain recombines TRBV20-1 with TRBJ1-1; 8 bases agree with TRBD1. The CDR3 spans 13 residues. The germline gives CDR1 DFQATT, CDR2 SNEGSKA (reference sequence). Trimming cost V 3 bases and J 3 bases; bases outside gene matches: 3. The CDR3 protein is CSASEQGDTEAFF. CDR3 bases: TGCAGTGCTAGTGAACAGGGGGACACTGAAGCTTTCTTT.